These 32 T cell receptor beta chains were all obtained from the same sample, sequenced in a study of breast tumors, draining lymph nodes, adjacent tissues. Samples came from axillary lymph nodes draining the breast cancer. One entry per CDR3 protein, called by TCRdb with MiXCR from the multiplex PCR reads. The table lists approximately 250,000 distinct CDR3 sequences, 34% of them singletons, with approximately 3.3% in the top ten. The specimen sequenced was axillary lymph node tissue. These receptors were taken from a female donor with breast cancer. Some clones in this sample may be carry-over from other donors' samples.

This clonotype was seen at least ten times. The V call is TRBV14, the J call TRBJ2-7; weak D call: TRBD2 (5 bases). V lost 1 base and J lost 7, with 14 bases in between. The CDR3 sequence is 14 residues long. Germline V lookup: CDR1 SGHDN, CDR2 FVKESK. This chain's CDR3 is CASSQVGASGEQYF. The CDR3 DNA is TGTGCCAGCAGCCAAGTAGGAGCCTCGGGGGAGCAGTACTTC.

The V gene is TRBV9, the J gene TRBJ1-2; 8 positions agree with TRBD1. Unmatched junction bases numbered 4, after V lost 2 bases and J lost 4 bases. CDR1 and CDR2 (germline): SGDLS, YYNGEE. This CDR3 region has 14 residues. This chain's CDR3 is CASSVGTGVYGYTF. CDR3 coding DNA: TGTGCCAGCAGCGTCGGGACAGGAGTCTATGGCTACACCTTC. The entire variable domain, with the rest obtained from reference TRBV9 and TRBJ1-2, is as follows: DSGVTQTPKHLITATGQRVTLRCSPRSGDLSVYWYQQSLDQGLQFLIQYYNGEERAKGNILERFSAQQFPDLHSELNLSSLELGDSALYFCASSVGTGVYGYTFGSGTRLTVV.

The chain couples TRBV15 to TRBJ2-7; the D gene is possibly TRBD2 (5 bases). Trimming removed 3 bases from V and 7 bases from J, with 16 bases in between. The CDR3 sequence is 14 residues long. Germline V CDR1 and CDR2: LNHNV, YYDKDF (reference sequence). CDR3 DNA sequence: TGTGCCACCAGCAGCTTGCTGGGAGTCGGGGAGCAGTACTTC. Residues: CATSSLLGVGEQYF.

This rearrangement joins TRBV7-3 to TRBJ2-3; 14 nucleotides agree with TRBD2. V dropped 4 bases and J dropped 6; count of bases not matched to a gene: 6. Germline values: CDR1 SGHTA, CDR2 FQGTGA. CDR3 length: 16 residues. The CDR3 protein is CASSSGTSGRSDTQYF. The CDR3 region has the DNA TGTGCCAGCAGCTCCGGGACTAGCGGGAGAAGCGATACGCAGTATTTT.

This clonotype turned up a few times. V is TRBV2 and J is TRBJ1-1; D ambiguous. The CDR3 is 14 amino acids. V lost 0 bases and J 2 bases, leaving 7 bases between the germline ends. CDR1 is SNHLY, CDR2 FYNNEI, per germline. The chain's CDR3 is CASSEARYNTEAFF. The CDR3 DNA reads as TGTGCCAGCAGTGAAGCCAGGTATAACACTGAAGCTTTCTTT.

There are many counts of this clonotype. The V gene is TRBV19, the J gene TRBJ1-5; no definite D call. This CDR3 region has 16 residues. CDR1 is LNHDA and CDR2 is SQIVND in the germline V gene (reference sequence). V dropped 3 bases and J dropped 1 base, with 13 bases sitting between them. The CDR3 region has the DNA TGTGCCAGTAGTATTCATAAGATGGGGAGCAATCAGCCCCAGCATTTT. This sequence encodes CASSIHKMGSNQPQHF.

This clonotype was observed at least ten times. This chain joins TRBV19 and TRBJ1-5, with 11 bases matching TRBD1. The CDR3 spans 14 residues. Germline CDR1 reads LNHDA; CDR2 reads SQIVND (reference sequence). V trimming: 6 bases; J trimming: 9 bases; junction bases outside the gene matches: 7. The CDR3 spells CASSTGTGGRPQHF. In DNA, the CDR3 is TGTGCCAGTAGCACTGGGACAGGGGGTAGGCCCCAGCATTTT.

This clonotype has a handful of counts. The V gene is TRBV6-1, the J gene TRBJ2-7, with a possible D match to TRBD2 (5 bases). The CDR3 extends over 16 amino acids. CDR1 and CDR2 (germline): MNHNS, SASEGT. Trimming took 5 bases from V and 0 from J, leaving 17 bases between them. CDR3 DNA: TGTGCCAGCAGTTGGGGTCTAGCACCCAGCTCCTACGAGCAGTACTTC. Encoded protein: CASSWGLAPSSYEQYF.

Ten or more counts support this clonotype. The chain employs TRBV11-3 and TRBJ1-3; D gene unclear. V lost 2 bases to trimming and J lost 0 bases, with 2 bases between them. Germline V gene lookup returns CDR1 SGHNT and CDR2 YENEEA. This CDR3 has 13 amino acids. The CDR3 nucleotides are TGTGCCAGCAGCTTACGCTCTGGAAACACCATATATTTT. Amino acid sequence: CASSLRSGNTIYF.

The rearrangement links TRBV20-1 to TRBJ2-5, with 9 bases aligning to TRBD2. CDR1 is DFQATT and CDR2 is SNEGSKA in the germline V gene (reference sequence). The length of the CDR3 is 15 residues. The J segment lost 5 bases and the V segment lost 3 bases, leaving 10 bases of the junction unmatched. The CDR3 bases are TGCAGTGCTAGGTGGAGCGGGAGGACCGGGGAGACCCAGTACTTC. This sequence encodes CSARWSGRTGETQYF.

The chain joins TRBV7-3 to TRBJ2-5; D is undetermined. Germline lookup yields CDR1 SGHTA and CDR2 FQGTGA. CDR3 length: 13 residues. The germline V and J ends were trimmed by 1 base and 3 bases, with 6 bases remaining between them. CDR3 amino acids: CASSLIGKETQYF. The CDR3 coding sequence is TGTGCCAGCAGCTTAATAGGGAAAGAGACCCAGTACTTC.

Points on this clonotype: With a much larger clone just one base away, this may be a read error. The chain employs TRBV12-3 or TRBV12-4 and TRBJ2-3; 7 bases match TRBD1. The CDR3 is 16 amino acids. The ends lost 0 bases at V and 7 bases at J; junction bases unmatched: 10. The CDR3 is CASSLAPLGQPNTQYF. Here the CDR3 DNA reads TGTGCCAGCAGTTTAGCGCCTCTGGGACAGCCAAATACGCAGTATTTT.

This clonotype was seen repeatedly, ten times or more. The J gene is TRBJ2-1, the V gene TRBV11-2; D is ambiguous. Trimming shortened V by 1 base and J by 8 bases, and 9 bases separated the two germline ends. The CDR3 length is 13 residues. Germline V gene data show CDR1 as SGHAT and CDR2 as FQNNGV. The CDR3 nucleotides read TGTGCCAGCAGCTTAGTAAGCGAGCATGAGCAGTTCTTC. Translated: CASSLVSEHEQFF.

The CDR3 here is CASSLDRYQETQYF. The CDR3 DNA sequence: TGTGCCAGCAGTTTGGACAGATACCAAGAGACCCAGTACTTC. The chain is built from TRBV11-2 and TRBJ2-5; tentatively, D is TRBD1 (6 bases). Germline assignment: CDR1 SGHAT and CDR2 FQNNGV. This CDR3 comprises 14 residues. Trimming took off 6 bases at V and 0 bases at J, with 11 bases between the two ends.

This clonotype was recorded many times. The rearrangement uses TRBV9 and TRBJ1-4; TRBD1 agrees at 7 bases. J gave up 4 bases and V 4 bases, and 7 bases lay outside the gene matches. This CDR3 is built from 15 residues. From germline, CDR1 is SGDLS and CDR2 YYNGEE. In DNA, the CDR3 is TGTGCCAGCAGCTACGGACAGGACAATAATGAAAAACTGTTTTTT. Translation gives CASSYGQDNNEKLFF.

This clonotype has more than one count but fewer than ten. The chain carries TRBV28 and TRBJ2-7; the D gene is possibly TRBD1 (7 bases). V was clipped by 7 bases and J by 4 bases, with 14 bases between them. Germline CDR1 and CDR2: MDHEN and SYDVKM. The CDR3 totals 13 residues. The CDR3 is CASIGGGAYEQYF. The CDR3 DNA reads TGTGCCAGCATTGGAGGGGGCGCATACGAGCAGTACTTC.

This clonotype was counted a few times. This may arise from a read error, as a much more abundant clone is one base away. V usage is TRBV20-1 and J usage is TRBJ2-5; D may be TRBD2 (5 bases). Germline V lookup: CDR1 DFQATT, CDR2 SNEGSKA (reference sequence). The CDR3 extends over 12 amino acids. The CDR3 reads CAVGSGLETPYF. DNA of the CDR3: TGCGCGGTGGGGTCGGGATTGGAGACCCCGTACTTC.

The J gene is TRBJ1-1, the V gene TRBV19; D unclear. CDR1 is LNHDA, CDR2 SQIVND, per germline (reference sequence). With 3 bases removed from V and 3 bases from J, the gap between germline ends came to 14 bases. The CDR3 consists of 15 residues. The CDR3: CASSIDGNRDTEAFF. DNA of the CDR3: TGTGCCAGTAGTATCGACGGGAACCGGGACACTGAAGCTTTCTTT. Using reference TRBV19 and TRBJ1-1 for the parts outside the CDR3, the full variable domain is DGGITQSPKYLFRKEGQNVTLSCEQNLNHDAMYWYRQDPGQGLRLIYYSQIVNDFQKGDIAEGYSVSREKKESFPLTVTSAQKNPTAFYLCASSIDGNRDTEAFFGQGTRLTVV.

The chain has TRBV5-1 and TRBJ1-1, with a weak D call TRBD1 (6 bases). CDR3 length: 13 residues. V was trimmed by 2 bases and J by 4 bases, leaving 9 bases between them. Germline-derived CDR1 and CDR2 are SGHRS and YFSETQ. CDR3 bases: TGCGCCAGCAGCTTTACAGGGAGCACTGAAGCTTTCTTT. Translation: CASSFTGSTEAFF.

This clonotype was seen repeatedly, ten times or more. The chain links TRBV6-6 to TRBJ2-3, with TRBD2 matching 11 bases. V was pared by 2 bases and J by 5 bases, with 6 bases of the junction left unmatched. Germline V gene data show CDR1 as MNHNY and CDR2 as SVGAGI (reference sequence). The CDR3 totals 16 residues. CDR3 region: CASSYGLAGGGDTQYF. The CDR3 DNA sequence: TGTGCCAGCAGTTACGGACTAGCGGGCGGGGGAGATACGCAGTATTTT.

In this sample, this clonotype turned up many times. A much larger clonotype is one base distant, so this may be a read error. The V and J genes are TRBV7-9 and TRBJ2-5; no definite D call. From germline, CDR1 is SEHNR and CDR2 FQNEAQ (reference sequence). The length of the CDR3 is 15 residues. The CDR3 loop is CASTSPGQRQETQHF. CDR3 DNA sequence: TGTGCCAGCACATCCCCGGGTCAGAGGCAAGAGACCCAGCACTTC.

Remarks on this clonotype: It is unclear where the CDR3 begins or ends on the DNA, so no DNA is shown, and the CDR3 is as TCRdb lists it. The chain recombines TRBV4-3 with TRBJ2-3; the table names TRBD2, a call not compared with the DNA. Per germline, CDR1 LGHNA and CDR2 YSLEER. The CDR3 spans 22 amino acids, including both terminal residues. The CDR3 loop is CASSFYICSAYGTSGAQGVQYF.

Comments on this clonotype: The junction departs from germline at one end; a sequencing error may be responsible. The rearrangement uses TRBV5-4 and TRBJ2-3; 8 bases fit TRBD2. Germline V gene data show CDR1 as SGHNT and CDR2 as YYREEE (reference sequence). The CDR3 is made up of 14 amino acids. CDR3: CTSSDSGITDTQYF. DNA of the CDR3: TGTACCAGCAGCGATAGCGGGATCACAGATACGCAGTATTTT.

In its sample, this clonotype was seen many times. The chain carries TRBV20-1 and TRBJ2-3; D gene ambiguous. The CDR3 covers 13 residues. Germline assignment: CDR1 DFQATT and CDR2 SNEGSKA (reference sequence). Trimming cost V 5 bases and J 2 bases, with 11 bases left between them. CDR3 amino acids: CSAGDSYTDTQYF. The DNA of the CDR3 is TGCAGTGCTGGTGACTCTTACACAGATACGCAGTATTTT.

The chain is built from TRBV18 and TRBJ2-7; TRBD2 matches at 7 bases. The J call may be incorrect, as the DNA end agrees better with TRBJ2-5. CDR3 length equals 16 residues. Per germline, CDR1 KGHSH and CDR2 LQKENI. CDR3 amino acids: CASSPELAGDGETQYF. CDR3 sequence (DNA): TGTGCCAGCTCACCAGAGCTTGCGGGAGACGGGGAGACCCAGTACTTC.

This chain links TRBV15 with TRBJ2-1; 8 nucleotides match TRBD1. This CDR3 is 13 amino acids long. The germline gives CDR1 LNHNV, CDR2 YYDKDF (reference sequence). Trimming took 6 bases from V and 8 from J; bases not matched to a gene: 6. Written as DNA, the CDR3 is TGTGCCACCAGAGATGACAGGGGTGATGAGCAGTTCTTC. This gives the protein CATRDDRGDEQFF.

In its sample, this clonotype was seen many times. The chain is built from TRBV13 and TRBJ2-3; 10 bases are a match to TRBD2. In germline, CDR1 is PRHDT, CDR2 FYEKMQ (reference sequence). CDR3 length: 18 amino acids. The J segment lost 3 bases and the V segment lost 5 bases, leaving 14 bases of the junction unmatched. CDR3: CASSLGAGGPEGTDTQYF. The CDR3 region has the DNA TGTGCCAGCAGCCTCGGAGCGGGAGGGCCGGAAGGGACAGATACGCAGTATTTT.

The genes are TRBV2 and TRBJ1-1; TRBD1 might be the D (6 bases). The CDR3 spans 13 residues. CDR1 and CDR2 (germline): SNHLY, FYNNEI. Trimming removed 6 bases at V and 5 bases at J, with 13 bases between. CDR3 bases: TGTGCCAGCAGCAGGGGTTGGGGTACTGAAGCTTTCTTT. Its translation: CASSRGWGTEAFF.

The table lists this clonotype with a few counts. The chain joins TRBV28 to TRBJ2-7; 8 bases fit TRBD1. The CDR3 runs 13 residues. From germline, CDR1 is MDHEN and CDR2 SYDVKM. Trimming at V came to 8 bases and at J to 6 bases, leaving 9 bases not matched to a gene. The CDR3, as DNA: TGTGCCAGCGTCCAGGGGGCGGTTGGCGAGCAGTACTTC. It translates to CASVQGAVGEQYF. The whole variable domain, remainder taken from reference TRBV28 and TRBJ2-7, is DVKVTQSSRYLVKRTGEKVFLECVQDMDHENMFWYRQDPGLGLRLIYFSYDVKMKEKGDIPEGYSVSREKKERFSLILESASTNQTSMYLCASVQGAVGEQYFGPGTRLTVT.

This clonotype was counted ten times or more. The chain uses TRBV11-3 and TRBJ2-3, with D possibly TRBD2 on 5 matching bases. V lost 0 bases and J 2 bases, leaving 12 bases between the germline ends. The CDR3 runs to 16 residues. Germline V gene lookup returns CDR1 SGHNT and CDR2 YENEEA. CDR3 sequence reads: CASSLDAGMTTDTQYF. The CDR3 bases are TGTGCCAGCAGCTTAGATGCCGGGATGACCACAGATACGCAGTATTTT.

This chain connects TRBV2 to TRBJ2-2; D call uncertain. V was pared by 5 bases and J by 5 bases, with 9 bases between. CDR1 is SNHLY, CDR2 FYNNEI, per germline. This CDR3 spans 13 amino acids. CDR3 coding DNA: TGTGCCAGCAGTTTAGCCGAAACCGGGGAGCTGTTTTTT. Protein: CASSLAETGELFF.

Worth noting for this clonotype: Being one base from a much bigger clone, this may be a read error. The chain combines TRBV12-3 or TRBV12-4 with TRBJ1-2; tentatively, D is TRBD1 (6 bases). V was pared by 5 bases and J by 7 bases, with 14 bases between. This CDR3 comprises 13 residues. The CDR3 here is CASSQPGARGYTF. DNA of the CDR3: TGTGCCAGCAGTCAACCGGGGGCGCGTGGCTACACCTTC.